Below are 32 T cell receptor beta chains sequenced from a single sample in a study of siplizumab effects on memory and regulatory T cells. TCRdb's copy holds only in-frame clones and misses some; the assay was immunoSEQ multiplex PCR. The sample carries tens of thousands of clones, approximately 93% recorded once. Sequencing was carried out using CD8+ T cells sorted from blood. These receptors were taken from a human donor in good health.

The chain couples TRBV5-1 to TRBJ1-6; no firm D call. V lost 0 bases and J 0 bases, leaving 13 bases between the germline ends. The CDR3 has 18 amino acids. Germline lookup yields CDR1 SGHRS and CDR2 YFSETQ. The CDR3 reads CASSLGLDPNSYNSPLHF. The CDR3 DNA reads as TGCGCCAGCAGCTTGGGCCTGGACCCTAACTCCTATAATTCACCCCTCCACTTT.

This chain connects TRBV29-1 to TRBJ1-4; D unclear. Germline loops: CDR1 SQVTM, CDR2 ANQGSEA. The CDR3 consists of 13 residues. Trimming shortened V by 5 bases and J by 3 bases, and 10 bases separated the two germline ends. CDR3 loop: CSVRIGANEKLFF. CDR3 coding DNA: TGCAGCGTTCGGATCGGGGCTAATGAAAAACTGTTTTTT.

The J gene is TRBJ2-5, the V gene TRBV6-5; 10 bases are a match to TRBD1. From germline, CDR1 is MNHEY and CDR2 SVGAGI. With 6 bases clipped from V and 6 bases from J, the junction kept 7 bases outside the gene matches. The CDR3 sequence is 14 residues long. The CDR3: CASRLGQGLKTQYF. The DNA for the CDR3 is TGTGCCAGCAGGTTGGGACAGGGGTTAAAGACCCAGTACTTC.

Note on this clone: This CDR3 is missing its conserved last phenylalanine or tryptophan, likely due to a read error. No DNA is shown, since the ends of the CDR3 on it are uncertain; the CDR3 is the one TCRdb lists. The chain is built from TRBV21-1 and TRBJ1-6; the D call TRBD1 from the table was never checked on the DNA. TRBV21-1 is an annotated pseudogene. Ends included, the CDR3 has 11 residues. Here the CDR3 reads CASSPGQGEVL.

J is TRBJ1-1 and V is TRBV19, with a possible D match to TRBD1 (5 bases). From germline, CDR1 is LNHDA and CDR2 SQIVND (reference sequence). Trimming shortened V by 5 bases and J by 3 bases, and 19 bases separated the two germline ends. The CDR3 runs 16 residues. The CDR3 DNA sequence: TGTGCCAGTAGTGCTATTCCAGGGAGGGAGGACACTGAAGCTTTCTTT. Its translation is CASSAIPGREDTEAFF.

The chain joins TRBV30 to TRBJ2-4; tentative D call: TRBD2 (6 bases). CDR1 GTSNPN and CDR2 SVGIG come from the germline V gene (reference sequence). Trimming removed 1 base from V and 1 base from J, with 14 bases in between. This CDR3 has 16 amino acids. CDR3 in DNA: TGTGCCTGGAGTGGGGGAGCGGGCGCCGCCAAAAACATTCAGTACTTC. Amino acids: CAWSGGAGAAKNIQYF.

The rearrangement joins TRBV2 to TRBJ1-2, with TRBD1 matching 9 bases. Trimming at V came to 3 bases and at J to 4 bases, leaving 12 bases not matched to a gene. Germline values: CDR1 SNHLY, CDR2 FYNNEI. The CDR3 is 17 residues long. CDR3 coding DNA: TGTGCCAGCAGTGATATCGGGACAGGGAGTTTTAGCTATGGCTACACCTTC. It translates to CASSDIGTGSFSYGYTF.

The CDR3 spells CASSEAGTGAYEQYF. CDR3 coding DNA: TGTGCCAGCAGTGAAGCTGGGACAGGGGCCTACGAGCAGTACTTC. The rearrangement uses TRBV6-1 and TRBJ2-7; 10 bases line up with TRBD1. The V gene's germline CDR1 is MNHNS and CDR2 SASEGT. CDR3 length equals 15 residues. V shed 0 bases and J 2 bases; nucleotides not matched to a gene: 1.

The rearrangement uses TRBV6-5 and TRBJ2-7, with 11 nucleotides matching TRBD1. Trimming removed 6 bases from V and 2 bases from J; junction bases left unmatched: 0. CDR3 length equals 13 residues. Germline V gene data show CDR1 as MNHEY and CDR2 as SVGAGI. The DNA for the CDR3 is TGTGCCAGCAGGGGACAGGGGGCCTACGAGCAGTACTTC. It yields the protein CASRGQGAYEQYF.

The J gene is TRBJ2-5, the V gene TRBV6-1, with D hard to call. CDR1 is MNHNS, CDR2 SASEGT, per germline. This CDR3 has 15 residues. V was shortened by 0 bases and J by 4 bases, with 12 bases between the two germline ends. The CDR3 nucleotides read TGTGCCAGCAGTGAAGCGGGCAGTTCGGGAGAGACCCAGTACTTC. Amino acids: CASSEAGSSGETQYF.

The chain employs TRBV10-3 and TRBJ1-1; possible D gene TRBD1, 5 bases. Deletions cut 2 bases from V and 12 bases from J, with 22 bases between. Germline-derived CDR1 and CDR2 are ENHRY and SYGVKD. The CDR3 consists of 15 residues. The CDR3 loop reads CAISEPTATPTGSFF. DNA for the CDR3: TGTGCCATCAGTGAGCCGACAGCTACACCCACTGGGTCTTTCTTT.

The CDR3 protein is CASAAGLADTDTQYF. DNA for the CDR3: TGTGCCAGCGCCGCGGGTCTAGCGGACACAGATACGCAGTATTTT. The rearrangement links TRBV7-8 to TRBJ2-3; 7 nucleotides line up with TRBD2. Germline CDR1 is SGHVS and CDR2 is FQNEAQ. V was pared by 8 bases and J by 2 bases, with 10 bases of the junction left unmatched. The CDR3 is 15 amino acids.

The CDR3 loop is CASSPGTSGDPPSYEQYF. The CDR3 DNA reads TGCGCCAGCAGCCCAGGGACTAGCGGGGACCCACCTTCCTACGAGCAGTACTTC. The rearrangement joins TRBV5-1 to TRBJ2-7; 13 bases are a match to TRBD2. Germline CDR1 SGHRS, CDR2 YFSETQ. CDR3 length: 18 residues. V lost 4 bases to trimming and J lost 1 base; unmatched junction nucleotides: 11.

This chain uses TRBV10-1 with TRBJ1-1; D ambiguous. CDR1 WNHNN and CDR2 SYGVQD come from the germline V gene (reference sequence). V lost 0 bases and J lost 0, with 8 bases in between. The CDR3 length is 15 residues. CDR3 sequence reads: CASSESGGVNTEAFF. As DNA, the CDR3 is TGCGCCAGCAGTGAGTCGGGCGGGGTGAACACTGAAGCTTTCTTT.

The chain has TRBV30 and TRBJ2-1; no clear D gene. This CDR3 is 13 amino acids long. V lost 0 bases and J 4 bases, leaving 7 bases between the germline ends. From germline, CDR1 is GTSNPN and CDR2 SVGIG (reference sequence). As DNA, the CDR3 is TGTGCCTGGAGTGTACTTTTGTACAATGAGCAGTTCTTC. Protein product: CAWSVLLYNEQFF. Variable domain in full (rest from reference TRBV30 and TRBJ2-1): SQTIHQWPATLVQPVGSPLSLECTVEGTSNPNLYWYRQAAGRGLQLLFYSVGIGQISSEVPQNLSASRPQDRQFILSSKKLLLSDSGFYLCAWSVLLYNEQFFGPGTRLTVL.

This CDR3 reads CASSWAGDTEAFF. The CDR3 nucleotides read TGTGCCAGCAGCTGGGCAGGGGACACTGAAGCTTTCTTT. The chain has TRBV5-6 and TRBJ1-1; D is possibly TRBD1 (6 bases). V lost 3 bases, J lost 3 bases, and 9 bases lay in between. The CDR3 extends over 13 amino acids. Germline values: CDR1 SGHDT, CDR2 YYEEEE. The full variable domain, completed using reference TRBV5-6 and TRBJ1-1, is DAGVTQSPTHLIKTRGQQVTLRCSPKSGHDTVSWYQQALGQGPQFIFQYYEEEERQRGNFPDRFSGHQFPNYSSELNVNALLLGDSALYLCASSWAGDTEAFFGQGTRLTVV.

CDR3 region: CAWRGGTLNYGYTF. The CDR3 region has the DNA TGTGCCTGGAGAGGAGGGACATTGAACTATGGCTACACCTTC. The V and J genes are TRBV30 and TRBJ1-2; weak D call: TRBD1 (6 bases). Germline V gives CDR1 GTSNPN, CDR2 SVGIG (reference sequence). The V end lost 3 bases, the J end lost 2 bases, and 13 bases lay between the germline ends. The CDR3 covers 14 residues. Filled out from reference TRBV30 and TRBJ1-2, the complete variable domain reads SQTIHQWPATLVQPVGSPLSLECTVEGTSNPNLYWYRQAAGRGLQLLFYSVGIGQISSEVPQNLSASRPQDRQFILSSKKLLLSDSGFYLCAWRGGTLNYGYTFGSGTRLTVV.

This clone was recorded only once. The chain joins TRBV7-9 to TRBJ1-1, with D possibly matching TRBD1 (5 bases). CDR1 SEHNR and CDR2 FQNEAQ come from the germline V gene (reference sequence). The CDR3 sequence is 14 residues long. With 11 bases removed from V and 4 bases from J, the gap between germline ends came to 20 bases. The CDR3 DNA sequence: TGTGCCTGTAATGGATGGGACCAAGGCACTGAAGCTTTCTTT. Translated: CACNGWDQGTEAFF.

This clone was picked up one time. CDR3 DNA sequence: TGTGCCAGCAGTCCCAGGGGGCTATCGTACGAGCAGTACTTC. This sequence encodes CASSPRGLSYEQYF. The rearrangement joins TRBV6-1 to TRBJ2-7; 8 nucleotides align to TRBD1. The V and J ends lost 5 bases and 4 bases, in that order; junction bases with no gene match: 7. Per germline, CDR1 MNHNS and CDR2 SASEGT. The CDR3 contains 14 residues.

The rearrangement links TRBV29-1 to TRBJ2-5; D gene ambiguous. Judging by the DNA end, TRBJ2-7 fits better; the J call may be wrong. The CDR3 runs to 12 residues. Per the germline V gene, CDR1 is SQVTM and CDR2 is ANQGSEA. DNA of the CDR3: TGCAGCGTTGAGCAGAACTCCTACGAGCAGTACTTC. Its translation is CSVEQNSYEQYF.

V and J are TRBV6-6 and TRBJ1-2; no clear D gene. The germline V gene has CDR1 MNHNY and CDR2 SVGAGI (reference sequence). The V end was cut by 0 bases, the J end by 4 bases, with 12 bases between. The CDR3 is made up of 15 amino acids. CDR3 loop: CASSYSVQRSYGYTF. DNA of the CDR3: TGTGCCAGCAGTTACTCGGTTCAGAGAAGCTATGGCTACACCTTC.

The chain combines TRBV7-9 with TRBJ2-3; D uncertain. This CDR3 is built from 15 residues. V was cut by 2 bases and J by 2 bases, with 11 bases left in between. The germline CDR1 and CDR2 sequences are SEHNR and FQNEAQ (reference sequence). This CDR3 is CASSLFGEDTDTQYF. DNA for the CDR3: TGTGCCAGCAGCTTATTCGGAGAGGACACAGATACGCAGTATTTT.

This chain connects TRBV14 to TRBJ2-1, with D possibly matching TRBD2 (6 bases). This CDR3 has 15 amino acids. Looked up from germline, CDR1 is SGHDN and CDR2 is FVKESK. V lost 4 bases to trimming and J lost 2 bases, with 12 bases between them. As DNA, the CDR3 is TGTGCCAGCAGCCGCGGGCGGGGTCCCTACAATGAGCAGTTCTTC. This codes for CASSRGRGPYNEQFF.

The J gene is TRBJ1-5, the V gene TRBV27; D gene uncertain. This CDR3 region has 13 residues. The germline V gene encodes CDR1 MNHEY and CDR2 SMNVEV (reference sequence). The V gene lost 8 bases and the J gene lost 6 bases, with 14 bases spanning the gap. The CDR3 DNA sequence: TGTGCCAGCCAGATCGCTCGGGGTCAGCCCCAGCATTTT. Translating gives CASQIARGQPQHF.

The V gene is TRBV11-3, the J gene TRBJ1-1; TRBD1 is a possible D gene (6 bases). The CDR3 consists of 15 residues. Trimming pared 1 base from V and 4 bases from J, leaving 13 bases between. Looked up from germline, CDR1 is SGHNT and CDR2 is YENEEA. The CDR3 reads CASSLGPGAPTEAFF. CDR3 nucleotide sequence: TGTGCCAGCAGCTTAGGTCCGGGGGCGCCCACTGAAGCTTTCTTT.

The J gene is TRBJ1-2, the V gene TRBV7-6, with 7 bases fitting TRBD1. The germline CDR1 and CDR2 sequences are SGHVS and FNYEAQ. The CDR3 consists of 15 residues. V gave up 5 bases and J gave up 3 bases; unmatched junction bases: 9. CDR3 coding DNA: TGTGCCAGCAGCCCACGGACGCAGGGGGACTATGGCTACACCTTC. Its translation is CASSPRTQGDYGYTF.

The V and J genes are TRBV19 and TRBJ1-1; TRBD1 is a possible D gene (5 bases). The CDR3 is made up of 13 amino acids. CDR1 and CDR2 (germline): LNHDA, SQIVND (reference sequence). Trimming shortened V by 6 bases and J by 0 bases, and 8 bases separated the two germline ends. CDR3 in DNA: TGTGCCAGTAGGGAACAGGTGAACACTGAAGCTTTCTTT. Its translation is CASREQVNTEAFF. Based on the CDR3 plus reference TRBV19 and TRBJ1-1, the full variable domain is DGGITQSPKYLFRKEGQNVTLSCEQNLNHDAMYWYRQDPGQGLRLIYYSQIVNDFQKGDIAEGYSVSREKKESFPLTVTSAQKNPTAFYLCASREQVNTEAFFGQGTRLTVV.

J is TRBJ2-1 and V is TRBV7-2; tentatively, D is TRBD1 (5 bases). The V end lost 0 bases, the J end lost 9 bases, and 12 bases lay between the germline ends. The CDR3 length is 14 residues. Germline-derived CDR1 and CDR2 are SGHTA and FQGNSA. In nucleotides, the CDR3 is TGTGCCAGCAGCTTAGCCCTAGGGGCGATTGAGCAGTTCTTC. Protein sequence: CASSLALGAIEQFF.

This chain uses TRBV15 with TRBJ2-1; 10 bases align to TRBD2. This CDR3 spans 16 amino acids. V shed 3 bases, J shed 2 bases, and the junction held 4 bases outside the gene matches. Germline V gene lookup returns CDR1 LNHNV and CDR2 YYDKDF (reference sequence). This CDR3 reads CATSREREGTYNEQFF. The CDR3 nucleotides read TGTGCCACCAGCAGGGAGCGGGAGGGGACCTACAATGAGCAGTTCTTC.

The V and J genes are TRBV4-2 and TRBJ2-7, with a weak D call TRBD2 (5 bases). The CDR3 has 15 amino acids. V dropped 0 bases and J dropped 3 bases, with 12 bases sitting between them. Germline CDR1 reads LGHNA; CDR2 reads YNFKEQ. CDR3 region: CASSQDTAVVYEQYF. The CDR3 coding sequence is TGTGCCAGCAGCCAAGACACAGCGGTAGTCTACGAGCAGTACTTC.

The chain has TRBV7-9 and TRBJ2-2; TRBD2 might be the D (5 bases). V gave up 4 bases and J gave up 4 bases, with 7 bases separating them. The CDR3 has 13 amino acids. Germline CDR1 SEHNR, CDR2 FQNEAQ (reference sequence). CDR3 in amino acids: CASSSRGTGELFF. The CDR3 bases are TGTGCCAGCAGCTCCCGGGGCACCGGGGAGCTGTTTTTT.

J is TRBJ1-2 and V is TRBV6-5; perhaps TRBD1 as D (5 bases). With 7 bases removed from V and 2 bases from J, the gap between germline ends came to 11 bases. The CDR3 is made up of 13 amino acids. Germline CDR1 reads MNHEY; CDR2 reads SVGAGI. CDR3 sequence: CASTGTGNYGYTF. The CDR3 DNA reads TGTGCCAGCACCGGGACGGGGAACTATGGCTACACCTTC.